The rows below give T cell receptor beta chains drawn from one sample of a study of blood T cell repertoires in COVID-19. Repertoires were generated with immunoSEQ multiplex PCR, while TCRdb's copy carries only in-frame clones and drops some. Here the sample spans hundreds of thousands of clones, around nine tenths being singletons. Sequencing was done on a sample of PBMCs or T cells enriched from blood (not recorded which). The receptors here all came from a woman between 40 and 50 years old who had recovered from COVID-19. Both conserved end residues are part of each CDR3. D genes are given only for firm matches. Clone size, where shown, is once, few, many, or a class for clones that have expanded.

cdr3_nt cdr3_aa j_call clone_size d_call v_call
TGTGCCACCAGCAGAGAAGGGGGTGCGAACTATGGCTACACCTTC CATSREGGANYGYTF TRBJ1-2 NA NA TRBV15
TGTGCCAGCAGTCTTGGGGGGACCTACGAGCAGTACTTC CASSLGGTYEQYF TRBJ2-7 NA NA TRBV28
TGTGCCAGCAGTTCCCGGGACAGAGAAGTGAGCTATGGCTACACCTTC CASSSRDREVSYGYTF TRBJ1-2 NA TRBD1 TRBV7-9
TGTGCCAGCCAGACAGGGGGCGACTATGGCTACACCTTC CASQTGGDYGYTF TRBJ1-2 NA TRBD1 TRBV12-3/TRBV12-4
TGCGCCAGCAGCTTGGGAGGGTCGGGCGGAAACACCATATATTTT CASSLGGSGGNTIYF TRBJ1-3 once NA TRBV5-1
TGTGCCAGCAGTTTTCGGCGGGGGGGCACAGATACGCAGTATTTT CASSFRRGGTDTQYF TRBJ2-3 once TRBD2 TRBV28
TGTGCCAGCAGTTCGACAGGGTTTACTGAAGCTTTCTTT CASSSTGFTEAFF TRBJ1-1 NA TRBD1 TRBV6-2/TRBV6-3
TGTGCCAGCAGCTTGGCCGGACAGGGCCTCGACGAGCAGTACTTC CASSLAGQGLDEQYF TRBJ2-7 few TRBD1 TRBV5-4
TGTGCCAGCAGCCTAGCGGGATGGGAGAGGGCAGATACGCAGTATTTT CASSLAGWERADTQYF TRBJ2-3 NA TRBD2 TRBV9
TGTGCCAGCACCCTGAGACTCACGGACGAGCAGTACTTC CASTLRLTDEQYF TRBJ2-7 NA NA TRBV12-3/TRBV12-4
TGTGCCAGCAGCGTAGCCAACAATGAGCAGTTCTTC CASSVANNEQFF TRBJ2-1 NA NA TRBV7-6
TGTGCCAGCAGCTTAGCGGTATCAGAGCCAGGGGGCTACACCTTC CASSLAVSEPGGYTF TRBJ1-2 NA NA TRBV7-2
TGTGCCAGCAGCCAAGATCTGGGGGACAGGGGAAGGGACAATGAGCAGTTCTTC CASSQDLGDRGRDNEQFF TRBJ2-1 NA TRBD1 TRBV4-2
TGCAGTGTTCCGAGGAACACTGAAGCTTTCTTT CSVPRNTEAFF TRBJ1-1 NA NA TRBV20-1
TGTGCCAGCAGTACCCAGGGGAAGTCACCCCTCCACTTT CASSTQGKSPLHF TRBJ1-6 NA NA TRBV27
TGCGCCAGCAGCTTGGGGCAGGGATTTAGCTATGGCTACACCTTC CASSLGQGFSYGYTF TRBJ1-2 NA NA TRBV5-1
TGTGCCAGCAGTTCCCCGACAGGGCGCCCGAACACTGAAGCTTTCTTT CASSSPTGRPNTEAFF TRBJ1-1 NA TRBD1 TRBV27
TGTGCCAGCAGTCTCCCCCCGGGGGCGGGGGGGCCGTACGAGCAGTACTTC CASSLPPGAGGPYEQYF TRBJ2-7 NA TRBD2 TRBV27
TGTGCCAGCAGTTCAGCCTACGAGCAGTACTTC CASSSAYEQYF TRBJ2-7 NA NA TRBV6-5
TGCGCCAGCAGCCCCCCCGCCTACGAGCAGTACTTC CASSPPAYEQYF TRBJ2-7 NA NA TRBV5-1
TGTGCCTGGGGGACACCAAATCAGCCCCAGCATTTT CAWGTPNQPQHF TRBJ1-5 few NA TRBV30
TGTGCCAGCAGTTTCCTTGAGACAGGGGTAAATCAGCCCCAGCATTTT CASSFLETGVNQPQHF TRBJ1-5 NA TRBD1 TRBV28
TGTGCCAGCAGCTTAGGTGTAGCGGGTATCCGAGAGACCCAGTACTTC CASSLGVAGIRETQYF TRBJ2-5 NA TRBD2 TRBV11-3
TGTGCCACCAGCGTCGACGGGTCAGCGGAGCAGTACTTC CATSVDGSAEQYF TRBJ2-7 NA NA TRBV15
TGTGCCTGGGACAGGGGAACAGATACGCAGTATTTT CAWDRGTDTQYF TRBJ2-3 NA TRBD1 TRBV30
TGTGCCAGCAGCCTGACGTCGGACAGGGATCAGCCCCAGCATTTT CASSLTSDRDQPQHF TRBJ1-5 NA TRBD1 TRBV3-1/TRBV3-2
TGTGCCAGCAGTCCCCGGGACAGGGTACGGAAACTGTTTTTT CASSPRDRVRKLFF TRBJ1-4 NA TRBD1 TRBV6-5
TGTGCCAGCAGCTTAGGGCTGATACGTGAGCAGTTCTTC CASSLGLIREQFF TRBJ2-1 NA NA TRBV7-8